The next 28 T cell receptor beta chains were all read from a single sample in a study of Graves' ophthalmopathy and Graves' hyperthyroidism. Amplification of the TCR beta CDR3 regions used RNA transcripts (as template). The workflow started with a first-round RT-PCR run with HTBI primers and then moved on to a second-round multiplex PCR. TCRdb ran MiXCR on the multiplex PCR reads and lists one entry per CDR3 protein. The sample lists a few hundred thousand distinct CDR3 sequences; about a sixth were seen once. The sequenced sample consisted of peripheral blood. The receptors stem from an adult woman with stable Graves' hyperthyroidism.

This clonotype was seen repeatedly, ten times or more. The V gene is TRBV19, the J gene TRBJ2-7, with a weak D call TRBD1 (6 bases). The germline V gene encodes CDR1 LNHDA and CDR2 SQIVND (reference sequence). The length of the CDR3 is 18 residues. The ends were cut back, 5 bases at V and 1 base at J, with 24 bases in the middle. The CDR3 loop reads CASSFTSSGTRSSYEQYF. CDR3 nucleotide sequence: TGTGCCAGTAGTTTCACCTCGTCCGGGACAAGGAGTTCCTACGAGCAGTACTTC.

There are many counts of this clonotype. This chain joins TRBV6-1 and TRBJ1-1; D is unresolved. Between the trimmed V and J ends, which lost 8 bases and 4 bases, there was a span of 8 bases. CDR3 length: 11 residues. CDR1 and CDR2 (germline): MNHNS, SASEGT. The CDR3 coding sequence is TGTGCCAGCTATTCATTCACTGAAGCTTTCTTT. Residues: CASYSFTEAFF.

This chain joins TRBV11-2 and TRBJ2-2; D tentatively fits TRBD1 or TRBD2 (5 bases each). Germline V lookup: CDR1 SGHAT, CDR2 FQNNGV. This CDR3 comprises 16 residues. Trimming left V 4 bases short and J 1 base short, with 13 bases between. The CDR3: CASSSLTGGNTGELFF. CDR3 DNA: TGTGCCAGCAGCTCCCTTACTGGGGGGAACACCGGGGAGCTGTTTTTT. The full variable domain, rest sourced from reference TRBV11-2 and TRBJ2-2, is EAGVAQSPRYKIIEKRQSVAFWCNPISGHATLYWYQQILGQGPKLLIQFQNNGVVDDSQLPKDRFSAERLKGVDSTLKIQPAKLEDSAVYLCASSSLTGGNTGELFFGEGSRLTVL.

This clonotype was counted ten times or more. The junction departs from the called germline gene at one end, perhaps through a read error. The chain uses TRBV6-5 and TRBJ2-4; a weak D match, TRBD2 (5 bases). Germline V lookup: CDR1 MNHEY, CDR2 SVGAGI. There are 16 residues in the CDR3. The CDR3 is CASSYPGTRAENIQYF. DNA for the CDR3: TGTGCCAGCAGTTATCCGGGCACTAGAGCCGAAAACATTCAGTACTTC.

This clonotype showed up many times. V gene TRBV7-3 combines with J gene TRBJ2-7, with unresolved D. Between the trimmed V and J ends, which lost 0 bases and 4 bases, there was a span of 7 bases. CDR1 SGHTA and CDR2 FQGTGA come from the germline V gene. The CDR3 is 13 amino acids. The CDR3, as DNA: TGTGCCAGCAGCTTAACGCCGGAATACGAGCAGTACTTC. It yields the protein CASSLTPEYEQYF.

This clonotype was picked up one time. This CDR3 is CASSLTHGDTQYF. The CDR3 region has the DNA TGTGCCAGCAGCTTAACCCACGGTGATACGCAGTATTTT. This chain links TRBV7-2 with TRBJ2-3; no clear D gene. V gave up 2 bases and J gave up 6 bases, with 9 bases separating them. The CDR3 runs to 13 residues. In germline, CDR1 is SGHTA, CDR2 FQGNSA.

This chain joins TRBV7-9 and TRBJ2-7, with TRBD1 matching 7 bases. The CDR3 loop spans 13 amino acids. With 10 bases clipped from V and 2 bases from J, the junction kept 8 bases outside the gene matches. Looked up from germline, CDR1 is SEHNR and CDR2 is FQNEAQ (reference sequence). As DNA, the CDR3 is TGTGCCACTTCCGGAGACAGGGCCTACGAGCAGTACTTC. Translated: CATSGDRAYEQYF.

The V call is TRBV4-1, the J call TRBJ2-7; D not resolved. This CDR3 region has 14 residues. With 4 bases removed from V and 4 bases from J, the gap between germline ends came to 14 bases. From germline, CDR1 is MGHRA and CDR2 YSYEKL. The CDR3: CASSPGIFSYEQYF. CDR3 sequence (DNA): TGCGCCAGCAGCCCCGGCATTTTTTCTTACGAGCAGTACTTC.

This clonotype was detected many times. The chain recombines TRBV6-1 with TRBJ1-5; D gene uncertain. In germline, CDR1 is MNHNS, CDR2 SASEGT. The CDR3 is made up of 13 amino acids. V was shortened by 7 bases and J by 6 bases, with 13 bases between the two germline ends. CDR3 sequence reads: CASNKDMGQPQHF. CDR3 nucleotides: TGTGCCAGCAATAAAGACATGGGTCAGCCCCAGCATTTT.

The rearrangement links TRBV18 to TRBJ1-1; TRBD1 agrees at 7 bases. After removal of 3 bases from V and 5 bases from J, the junction contained 12 bases not matched to a gene. Germline CDR1 is KGHSH and CDR2 is LQKENI. The CDR3 spans 16 residues. The CDR3 protein is CASSPVEQGILTEAFF. For the CDR3, the DNA is TGTGCCAGCTCACCGGTTGAACAGGGGATTCTAACTGAAGCTTTCTTT.

Ten or more counts support this clonotype. CDR3 nucleotide sequence: TGTGCCAGCAGCCCAACAGGGTTTAGCAATCAGCCCCAGCATTTT. It yields the protein CASSPTGFSNQPQHF. The chain recombines TRBV12-3 or TRBV12-4 with TRBJ1-5, with a possible D match to TRBD1 (6 bases). The CDR3 consists of 15 residues. Trimming pared 6 bases from V and 0 bases from J, leaving 12 bases between.

The chain uses TRBV19 and TRBJ1-1, with no clear D. The CDR3 loop spans 14 amino acids. V lost 2 bases to trimming and J lost 4 bases, with 11 bases between them. Germline CDR1 is LNHDA and CDR2 is SQIVND (reference sequence). The DNA for the CDR3 is TGTGCCAGTAGTATATCCGGGAGAATCACTGAAGCTTTCTTT. It specifies CASSISGRITEAFF.

This clonotype was counted at least ten times. V and J are TRBV2 and TRBJ1-5; 8 nucleotides align to TRBD1. This CDR3 is 14 amino acids long. Unmatched junction bases numbered 2, after V lost 4 bases and J lost 3 bases. Germline assignment: CDR1 SNHLY and CDR2 FYNNEI. The CDR3 DNA sequence: TGTGCCAGCAGTGGGACAGGGAACAATCAGCCCCAGCATTTT. It specifies CASSGTGNNQPQHF.

This clonotype was seen ten or more times. The V call is TRBV29-1, the J call TRBJ2-7; D remains ambiguous. Germline lookup yields CDR1 SQVTM and CDR2 ANQGSEA. This CDR3 is 13 amino acids long. The germline V and J ends were trimmed by 8 bases and 1 base, with 15 bases remaining between them. The CDR3 here is CSMTRIGSYEQYF. DNA of the CDR3: TGCAGCATGACTCGGATAGGGTCCTACGAGCAGTACTTC.

This clonotype has ten or more counts. V gene TRBV28 combines with J gene TRBJ2-7, with 7 bases that match TRBD2. The CDR3 sequence is 13 residues long. The V and J ends lost 2 bases and 6 bases, in that order; junction bases with no gene match: 4. Germline V gives CDR1 MDHEN, CDR2 SYDVKM. The CDR3 loop is CASSLRGGVEQYF. As DNA, the CDR3 is TGTGCCAGCAGTTTACGGGGAGGGGTCGAGCAGTACTTC.

The V and J genes are TRBV18 and TRBJ1-3; D is unclear. Per the germline V gene, CDR1 is KGHSH and CDR2 is LQKENI. The CDR3 has 18 residues. V was trimmed by 3 bases and J by 0 bases, leaving 18 bases between them. CDR3 in amino acids: CASSPLRPHRSSGNTIYF. CDR3 in DNA: TGTGCCAGCTCACCTTTACGGCCGCACCGGAGCTCTGGAAACACCATATATTTT. Combining the CDR3 with reference TRBV18 and TRBJ1-3 gives the whole variable domain NAGVMQNPRHLVRRRGQEARLRCSPMKGHSHVYWYRQLPEEGLKFMVYLQKENIIDESGMPKERFSAEFPKEGPSILRIQQVVRGDSAAYFCASSPLRPHRSSGNTIYFGEGSWLTVV.

This clonotype was counted only a few times. V gene TRBV3-1 combines with J gene TRBJ2-2, with unresolved D. Deletions cut 0 bases from V and 2 bases from J, with 7 bases between. The CDR3 has 15 residues. Germline V CDR1 and CDR2: LGHDT, YNNKEL (reference sequence). The CDR3 region has the DNA TGTGCCAGCAGCCAAGATCTGGGTAACACCGGGGAGCTGTTTTTT. Its translation is CASSQDLGNTGELFF.

This clonotype was seen ten or more times. The rearrangement uses TRBV20-1 and TRBJ2-7; D is perhaps TRBD1 (5 bases). The CDR3 length is 12 residues. Germline-derived CDR1 and CDR2 are DFQATT and SNEGSKA (reference sequence). Trimming left V 1 base short and J 3 bases short, with 7 bases between. This chain's CDR3 is CSARAQGYEQYF. Written as DNA, the CDR3 is TGCAGTGCTAGAGCTCAGGGCTACGAGCAGTACTTC.

This clonotype was counted ten times or more. The gene calls are TRBV6-5 and TRBJ2-5; the D is unclear. The V end was cut by 7 bases, the J end by 4 bases, with 13 bases between. Germline V gives CDR1 MNHEY, CDR2 SVGAGI. This CDR3 has 13 amino acids. The CDR3 is CASTRSLGETQYF. CDR3 DNA sequence: TGTGCCAGCACCAGGAGTTTGGGAGAGACCCAGTACTTC.

As for this clonotype: A read error may be the cause here, since a much bigger clone is one base away. J is TRBJ2-7 and V is TRBV25-1; 7 nucleotides agree with TRBD1. Germline CDR1 is MGHDK and CDR2 is SYGVNS. The CDR3 has 13 residues. J gave up 12 bases and V 3 bases, and 11 bases lay outside the gene matches. The CDR3 sequence is CASSDRQGLRLYF. In DNA form, the CDR3 reads TGTGCCAGCAGTGACCGACAGGGCCTACGGCTGTACTTC.

At least ten counts were recorded for this clonotype. The chain carries TRBV12-3 or TRBV12-4 and TRBJ2-5, with TRBD1 identical over 7 bases. With 6 bases clipped from V and 1 base from J, the junction kept 11 bases outside the gene matches. The CDR3 totals 16 residues. The CDR3 loop reads CASRTTTGAFQETQYF. The CDR3 nucleotides read TGTGCCAGCAGGACCACTACAGGGGCCTTCCAAGAGACCCAGTACTTC.

This clonotype is a singleton in its sample. The chain couples TRBV12-3 or TRBV12-4 to TRBJ1-1; D uncertain. The CDR3 consists of 12 residues. V lost 7 bases and J lost 5, with 11 bases in between. CDR3 loop: CASTLTGTEAFF. The CDR3 bases are TGTGCCAGCACTCTGACGGGGACTGAAGCTTTCTTT.

This clonotype occurred many times. The V and J genes are TRBV7-8 and TRBJ2-2, with a possible D match to TRBD1 (6 bases). Germline V CDR1 and CDR2: SGHVS, FQNEAQ. CDR3 length: 14 amino acids. V lost 3 bases and J lost 6, with 11 bases in between. The CDR3 sequence: CASSLRDTPGELFF. The CDR3 coding sequence is TGTGCCAGCAGCTTGAGGGACACCCCCGGGGAGCTGTTTTTT.

This clonotype was seen ten or more times. The rearrangement joins TRBV13 to TRBJ1-5; a possible D gene is TRBD1 (5 bases). V was trimmed by 0 bases and J by 4 bases, leaving 10 bases between them. Germline V gene lookup returns CDR1 PRHDT and CDR2 FYEKMQ (reference sequence). This CDR3 spans 15 amino acids. The DNA of the CDR3 is TGTGCCAGCAGCTTAGGATCGTCAGGGAATCAGCCCCAGCATTTT. It translates to CASSLGSSGNQPQHF.

The V and J genes are TRBV4-2 and TRBJ2-1; tentatively, D is TRBD1 or TRBD2 (5 bases each). This CDR3 spans 15 amino acids. Deletions cut 4 bases from V and 5 bases from J, with 15 bases between. Per the germline V gene, CDR1 is LGHNA and CDR2 is YNFKEQ. The CDR3 bases are TGTGCCAGCAGCCTTGACCGGGACCTCCACAATGAGCAGTTCTTC. The encoded protein is CASSLDRDLHNEQFF.

This clonotype occurred once. This may stem from a read error, because a much larger clone lies one nucleotide away. Since no conserved phenylalanine or tryptophan closes the CDR3, a read error is the likely cause. The chain is built from TRBV6-2 or TRBV6-3 and TRBJ2-2; D tentatively fits TRBD1 or TRBD2 (5 bases each). Germline V gene sequence: CDR1 MNHEY, CDR2 SVGEGT. CDR3 length: 16 amino acids. Trimming cost V 2 bases and J 7 bases, with 17 bases left between them. The DNA of the CDR3 is TGTGCCAGCAGTTACCTGGGACCGAGTGTTGGCGGGGAGCTGTTTTCT. Its protein is CASSYLGPSVGGELFS.

Only a few counts were recorded for this clonotype. The rearrangement uses TRBV28 and TRBJ2-5; D remains ambiguous. The CDR3 spans 10 residues. Deletions cut 6 bases from V and 7 bases from J, with 6 bases between. The germline gives CDR1 MDHEN, CDR2 SYDVKM. The CDR3 spells CASRTGTQYF. CDR3 coding DNA: TGTGCCAGCAGGACCGGGACCCAGTACTTC.

This clonotype occurred a few times. The J gene is TRBJ2-7, the V gene TRBV4-1; maybe TRBD2 (6 bases). The CDR3 is 14 amino acids. The germline gives CDR1 MGHRA, CDR2 YSYEKL. Trimming removed 1 base at V and 5 bases at J, with 12 bases between. The CDR3: CASSQVGGPHEQYF. CDR3 coding DNA: TGCGCCAGCAGCCAAGTCGGAGGGCCGCACGAGCAGTACTTC.